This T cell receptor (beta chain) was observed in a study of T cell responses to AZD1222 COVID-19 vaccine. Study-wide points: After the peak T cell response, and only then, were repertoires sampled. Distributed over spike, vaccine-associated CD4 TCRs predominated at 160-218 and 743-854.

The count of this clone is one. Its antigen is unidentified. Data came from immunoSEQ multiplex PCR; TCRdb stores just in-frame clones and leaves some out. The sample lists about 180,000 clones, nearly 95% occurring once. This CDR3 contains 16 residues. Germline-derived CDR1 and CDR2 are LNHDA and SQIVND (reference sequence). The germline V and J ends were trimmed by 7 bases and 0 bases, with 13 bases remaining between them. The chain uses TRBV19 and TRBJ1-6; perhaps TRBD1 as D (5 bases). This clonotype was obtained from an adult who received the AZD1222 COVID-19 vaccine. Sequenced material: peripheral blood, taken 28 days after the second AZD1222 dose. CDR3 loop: CASKKTASSYNSPLHF. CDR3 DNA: TGTGCCAGTAAAAAGACAGCTAGCTCCTATAATTCACCCCTCCACTTT.